The clone carrying this T cell receptor beta chain was recorded many times. Its antigen is still unknown. The source of the sample is a study of early T cells in non-severe SARS-CoV-2 infection. Study in general: Unsorted whole-blood RNA was sequenced in bulk, leaving chains unpaired. General observations from the study: Lookups in VDJdb leaned toward anti-spike CD8 responses and missed private and CD4 specificities.

Individual cDNA molecules were tagged with unique molecular identifiers, the study reported. TCRdb independently ran MiXCR on the 5' RACE reads; one entry per CDR3 protein. Among some 64,000 distinct CDR3 sequences listed, about 12% were seen once. The CDR3 length is 14 residues. Germline values: CDR1 SGHTA, CDR2 FQGNSA. V lost 5 bases and J lost 3; bases outside the gene matches: 6. Sample: whole blood. The sequence was obtained from an adult who was a healthcare worker with PCR-confirmed SARS-CoV-2 infection or an uninfected control (not recorded which). The V gene is TRBV7-2, the J gene TRBJ2-5; TRBD1 aligns across 7 bases. This CDR3 reads CASSTGQKKETQYF. CDR3 DNA sequence: TGTGCCAGCAGCACGGGACAGAAAAAAGAGACCCAGTACTTC. The variable domain in full, with the rest retrieved from reference TRBV7-2 and TRBJ2-5, is GAGVSQSPSNKVTEKGKDVELRCDPISGHTALYWYRQSLGQGLEFLIYFQGNSAPDKSGLPSDRFSAERTGGSVSTLTIQRTQQEDSAVYLCASSTGQKKETQYFGPGTRLLVL.